A single sample gave rise to the 20 T cell receptor beta chains below, sequenced in a study of response to subunit inactivated influenza vaccine. TCRdb re-called the RT-PCR reads with MiXCR, one entry per CDR3 protein. The data show 500,000 to 600,000 distinct CDR3 sequences, roughly 13% seen once. Sequenced material: PBMCs from blood, taken 35 to 45 days after vaccination. The origin of the receptors is a man aged 45 to 65 who received an inactivated influenza vaccine.

This clonotype was recorded at least ten times. The J gene is TRBJ2-1, the V gene TRBV5-1; the match to TRBD1 covers 8 bases. CDR3 length: 15 amino acids. Germline V CDR1 and CDR2: SGHRS, YFSETQ. V lost 3 bases and J lost 5; bases outside the gene matches: 7. CDR3 region: CASSWAGQGHNEQFF. The CDR3 DNA sequence: TGCGCCAGCAGCTGGGCCGGACAGGGCCACAATGAGCAGTTCTTC. Complete variable domain (other parts from reference TRBV5-1 and TRBJ2-1): KAGVTQTPRYLIKTRGQQVTLSCSPISGHRSVSWYQQTPGQGLQFLFEYFSETQRNKGNFPGRFSGRQFSNSRSEMNVSTLELGDSALYLCASSWAGQGHNEQFFGPGTRLTVL.

This clonotype was seen a handful of times. The chain is built from TRBV28 and TRBJ2-7, with TRBD1 matching 7 bases. This CDR3 spans 15 amino acids. V gave up 4 bases and J gave up 5 bases; unmatched junction bases: 11. Per the germline V gene, CDR1 is MDHEN and CDR2 is SYDVKM. CDR3 region: CASSSTGKSYHEQYF. The CDR3 nucleotides are TGTGCCAGCAGTTCGACAGGGAAGTCGTATCACGAGCAGTACTTC.

This clonotype was seen repeatedly, ten times or more. This chain joins TRBV5-1 and TRBJ2-2, with a weak D call TRBD1 (6 bases). The CDR3 is 16 residues long. CDR1 SGHRS and CDR2 YFSETQ come from the germline V gene. The V end was cut by 4 bases, the J end by 4 bases, with 17 bases between. The CDR3 reads CASSPISGAVTGELFF. The DNA of the CDR3 is TGCGCCAGCAGCCCAATCTCAGGGGCGGTCACCGGGGAGCTGTTTTTT.

This clonotype was counted only a few times. The chain recombines TRBV7-8 with TRBJ1-6; D is unclear. Trimming stripped 4 bases from V and 5 bases from J, with 12 bases between. The germline gives CDR1 SGHVS, CDR2 FQNEAQ. The CDR3 is 15 amino acids. The chain's CDR3 is CASSSLVLDNSPLHF. DNA of the CDR3: TGTGCCAGCAGCTCCTTGGTTTTGGATAATTCACCCCTCCACTTT.

The CDR3 loop is CASSLVDGGSTYEQYF. CDR3 bases: TGTGCCAGCAGCTTAGTGGATGGGGGCTCAACCTACGAGCAGTACTTC. This chain connects TRBV7-8 to TRBJ2-7; D possibly corresponds to TRBD1 (6 bases). V lost 1 base to trimming and J lost 2 bases, with 15 bases between them. Germline V CDR1 and CDR2: SGHVS, FQNEAQ. This CDR3 is 16 amino acids long.

In its sample, this clonotype was seen a few times. The rearrangement uses TRBV15 and TRBJ2-7, with a tentative D call TRBD1 (5 bases). The germline V and J ends were trimmed by 4 bases and 2 bases, with 9 bases remaining between them. This CDR3 has 13 residues. Germline V CDR1 and CDR2: LNHNV, YYDKDF (reference sequence). The CDR3, as DNA: TGTGCCACCAGCACAGGGTGGACCTACGAGCAGTACTTC. Protein product: CATSTGWTYEQYF. Combining the CDR3 with reference TRBV15 and TRBJ2-7 gives the whole variable domain DAMVIQNPRYQVTQFGKPVTLSCSQTLNHNVMYWYQQKSSQAPKLLFHYYDKDFNNEADTPDNFQSRRPNTSFCFLDIRSPGLGDTAMYLCATSTGWTYEQYFGPGTRLTVT.

The chain is built from TRBV7-2 and TRBJ1-5; no clear D. The ends were cut back, 5 bases at V and 10 bases at J, with 18 bases in the middle. The germline V gene has CDR1 SGHTA and CDR2 FQGNSA. This CDR3 has 14 amino acids. The CDR3 loop is CASSPNGMGPPQHF. CDR3 DNA: TGTGCCAGCAGCCCCAACGGCATGGGCCCTCCCCAGCATTTT.

This chain uses TRBV28 with TRBJ1-1; D is unresolved. The CDR3 has 14 residues. Germline loops: CDR1 MDHEN, CDR2 SYDVKM. The ends were cut back, 6 bases at V and 5 bases at J, with 16 bases in the middle. The CDR3 DNA reads as TGTGCCAGCAGCCGGCCTGGGGAGTTTACTGAAGCTTTCTTT. Amino acids: CASSRPGEFTEAFF.

V and J are TRBV5-1 and TRBJ2-7; 8 bases are shared with TRBD1. Germline assignment: CDR1 SGHRS and CDR2 YFSETQ. There are 15 residues in the CDR3. The V gene end was trimmed by 3 bases and the J gene end by 6 bases; junction bases not matched to a gene: 11. Here the CDR3 DNA reads TGCGCCAGCAGCTACAATCTCGGGACAGGCGGCGAGCAGTACTTC. Its translation is CASSYNLGTGGEQYF.

The sample holds a few counts of this clonotype. V is TRBV11-2 and J is TRBJ2-7, with 8 bases matching TRBD1. This CDR3 has 13 amino acids. Trimming cost V 1 base and J 7 bases; bases outside gene matches: 3. From germline, CDR1 is SGHAT and CDR2 FQNNGV. CDR3 DNA sequence: TGTGCCAGCAGCTTAGGGACAGGGATTGAGCAGTACTTC. This translates into CASSLGTGIEQYF.

At least ten counts were recorded for this clonotype. J is TRBJ1-2 and V is TRBV6-1, with D uncertain. The germline V gene encodes CDR1 MNHNS and CDR2 SASEGT. V was pared by 6 bases and J by 6 bases, with 20 bases between. This CDR3 is built from 15 residues. CDR3 loop: CASSLTLTGADGYTF. In DNA, the CDR3 is TGTGCCAGCAGCCTAACCCTCACGGGAGCAGATGGCTACACCTTC.

V gene TRBV4-3 combines with J gene TRBJ2-7; D is perhaps TRBD2 (6 bases). V was cut by 2 bases and J by 0 bases, with 14 bases left in between. CDR3 length equals 16 residues. Germline CDR1 LGHNA, CDR2 YSLEER. CDR3 in DNA: TGCGCCAGCAGCCAACAGATTGGGGGGACCTCCTACGAGCAGTACTTC. Amino acid sequence: CASSQQIGGTSYEQYF.

The chain recombines TRBV2 with TRBJ2-7, with no clear D. CDR3 size: 16 residues. Deletions cut 1 base from V and 5 bases from J, with 18 bases between. Germline V gene lookup returns CDR1 SNHLY and CDR2 FYNNEI. In DNA, the CDR3 is TGTGCCAGCAGTGAAGGTACCCACTTATTTTCGGACGAGCAGTACTTC. Protein product: CASSEGTHLFSDEQYF. Using reference TRBV2 and TRBJ2-7 for the parts outside the CDR3, the full variable domain is EPEVTQTPSHQVTQMGQEVILRCVPISNHLYFYWYRQILGQKVEFLVSFYNNEISEKSEIFDDQFSVERPDGSNFTLKIRSTKLEDSAMYFCASSEGTHLFSDEQYFGPGTRLTVT.

This clonotype was seen only a few times. The CDR3 nucleotides read TGTGCCAGCAGTGGCGGGGTCGGACAGCCCCAGCATTTT. Residues: CASSGGVGQPQHF. V and J are TRBV7-9 and TRBJ1-5, with D unresolved. Germline V gene lookup returns CDR1 SEHNR and CDR2 FQNEAQ (reference sequence). Trimming removed 6 bases at V and 7 bases at J, with 13 bases between. The CDR3 runs 13 residues.

This chain links TRBV25-1 with TRBJ2-1, with D perhaps matching TRBD2 (5 bases). The CDR3 totals 16 residues. The germline CDR1 and CDR2 sequences are MGHDK and SYGVNS. Trimming removed 3 bases at V and 3 bases at J, with 15 bases between. CDR3 in amino acids: CASSDFLGLNYNEQFF. The CDR3 bases are TGTGCCAGCAGTGATTTTTTAGGACTCAACTACAATGAGCAGTTCTTC.

This clonotype was seen a handful of times. This chain joins TRBV7-9 and TRBJ2-3; 10 bases agree with TRBD1. The trim removed 5 bases at V and 4 bases at J, leaving 6 bases unmatched. Germline-derived CDR1 and CDR2 are SEHNR and FQNEAQ (reference sequence). The length of the CDR3 is 15 residues. CDR3 sequence: CASSHGQGGSDTQYF. For the CDR3, the DNA is TGTGCCAGCAGCCACGGACAGGGGGGATCAGATACGCAGTATTTT.

This clonotype occurred many times. The chain recombines TRBV12-3 or TRBV12-4 with TRBJ1-2; D is uncertain. The CDR3 contains 12 residues. V lost 5 bases and J lost 2, with 6 bases in between. CDR3 bases: TGTGCCAGCAGTCCTCCAAACTATGGCTACACCTTC. Translation: CASSPPNYGYTF.

A few counts support this clonotype. The chain employs TRBV5-5 and TRBJ2-1; 9 bases line up with TRBD2. CDR3 size: 15 residues. The V segment lost 2 bases and the J segment 7 bases; nucleotides outside the gene matches: 7. Germline CDR1 SGHKS, CDR2 YYEKEE (reference sequence). CDR3 nucleotide sequence: TGTGCCAGCAGCTTTGGTGTCCTAGCGGGAAATGAGCAGTTCTTC. Protein: CASSFGVLAGNEQFF.

The chain carries TRBV11-2 and TRBJ2-7, with TRBD1 matching over 7 bases. The CDR3 has 15 residues. With V trimmed by 2 bases and J by 1 base, 5 bases remained unmatched. CDR1 is SGHAT and CDR2 is FQNNGV in the germline V gene. The DNA for the CDR3 is TGTGCCAGCAGCTTAAGGACAGGTCAATCCTACGAGCAGTACTTC. Residues: CASSLRTGQSYEQYF.

This clonotype was recorded a few times. This chain connects TRBV7-9 to TRBJ2-7; the match to TRBD2 covers 7 bases. The CDR3 runs to 15 residues. The germline V gene encodes CDR1 SEHNR and CDR2 FQNEAQ (reference sequence). V gave up 3 bases and J gave up 4 bases; unmatched junction bases: 9. CDR3 DNA sequence: TGTGCCAGCAGCTTCCTAGCGGTCTCAGGGTACGAGCAGTACTTC. It translates to CASSFLAVSGYEQYF.